This T cell receptor beta chain came from a study of Tregs in tolerant kidney transplant recipients. The table came from immunoSEQ multiplex PCR; TCRdb's copy has only in-frame clones and leaves some out. The repertoire table contains some 22,000 clones. Notes on this clone: Its antigen is currently unknown. The read ends 3 residues early relative to the CDR3; the germline J gene fills the gap.

This CDR3 spans 14 amino acids. Germline V gene sequence: CDR1 SNHLY, CDR2 FYNNEI. V was pared by 6 bases and J by 1 base, with 11 bases between. Mixed chimerism was transient after nonmyeloablative marrow transplants from related graft donors. Thawed PBMCs were FACS-sorted into unstimulated CD4+CD25+CD127- regulatory T cells, CD4+CD25- non-regulatory cells, CD4 and CD8 cells. Findings and limits, study-wide: Few patients were studied, so findings need validation in larger groups. No direct test of biological reproducibility was done here. Tolerant patients' donor-specific Tregs expanded beyond overall Tregs, suggesting antigen-driven growth.

This TCR was sampled from a human patient who received a combined kidney and bone marrow transplant. Some T cells may have come from the graft donor. J is TRBJ2-3 and V is TRBV2; no reliable D call. Sequences were derived from CD4+ T cells from blood (PBMCs), sampled 6 months after the transplant. The CDR3: CASRAVPRTDTQYF. CDR3 DNA, as far as it was read: TGTGCCAGCAGGGCTGTACCACGCACAGATACG.